The following is a TCR beta chain sequence with its context. No antigen is known for it. The entry originates in a study of graft-versus-host responses after intestinal transplantation. Points from the study as a whole: GvH clones appeared in recipient marrow, some first in ileum or blood.

Libraries were prepared by immunoSEQ multiplex PCR; TCRdb keeps only in-frame clonotypes and omits some of them. The table shows about 110,000 clones, with about 92% occurring only once. Germline values: CDR1 MDHEN, CDR2 SYDVKM. The CDR3 spans 14 residues. This clonotype originated in a human donor who was the organ donor for an intestinal transplant. The sample here was unstimulated CD4+ T cells sorted from spleen or lymph node cells, taken before transplant. The V and J genes are TRBV28 and TRBJ2-5; 7 bases agree with TRBD2. The DNA end is a closer match to TRBJ2-7, so the J assignment may be wrong. CDR3 loop: CASSLAGAAYEQYF. CDR3 coding DNA: TGTGCCAGCAGTTTAGCGGGAGCAGCCTACGAGCAGTACTTC.